This T cell receptor (beta chain) was captured by sequencing in a study of T cell responses to AZD1222 COVID-19 vaccine. General study points: Across spike, vaccine-associated CD4 TCRs were found, dominant at 160-218 and 743-854. Donors skewed white British and female; clonal diversity was possibly underestimated.

Unmatched junction bases numbered 11, after V lost 4 bases and J lost 12 bases. The V gene's germline CDR1 is LGHDT and CDR2 YNNKEL (reference sequence). This CDR3 has 13 amino acids. The method was immunoSEQ multiplex PCR; TCRdb's version includes in-frame clones alone and lacks a portion of them. The sample has about 140,000 clones, roughly 93% seen once; the top ten hold around 7.1%. Points on this clone: Antigen unknown.

The source material was peripheral blood, sampled 28 days after the second AZD1222 dose. The sequence was collected from an adult who received the AZD1222 COVID-19 vaccine. This sequence joins TRBV3-1 (or the pseudogene TRBV3-2) and TRBJ1-2, with TRBD1 identical over 7 bases. CDR3 protein: CASSLQTGQGNTF. The CDR3 coding sequence is TGTGCCAGCAGCCTTCAGACAGGGCAGGGGAACACCTTC.